The next 30 T cell receptor beta chains were all read from a single sample in a study of CXCR3-negative and CXCR3-positive naive CD8 T cells. UMI-labeled 5' RACE TRB cDNA libraries were prepared from the cells. TCRdb reprocessed the 5' RACE reads; each CDR3 protein has one entry and no DNA is given. The sample data list around 140,000 distinct CDR3 sequences. Sequencing used naive CXCR3- CD8+ T cells from blood. The sample's subset: CD45RO-CCR7+CD27+CD95- naive CD8+ T cells lacking CXCR3 (TNR3-). Receptors originate from a human donor in good health. Some clones in this sample may be carry-over from other donors' samples.

This chain joins TRBV10-1 and TRBJ2-1. CDR1 WNHNN and CDR2 SYGVQD come from the germline V gene (reference sequence). CDR3 length equals 14 residues. CDR3 loop: CASSEARSFNEQFF.

V usage is TRBV24-1 and J usage is TRBJ2-1; TCRdb designates TRBD2, a call that cannot be tested without DNA. CDR1 and CDR2 from the germline V gene are KGHDR and SFDVKD. The CDR3 sequence is 14 residues long. The CDR3 sequence is CATSELAVNNEQFF.

V is TRBV4-2 and J is TRBJ2-7; TCRdb gives TRBD2 as the D gene, but with no DNA this cannot be confirmed. The CDR3 runs 14 residues. Germline CDR1 and CDR2: LGHNA and YNFKEQ. CDR3 sequence: CASSQDGLANEQYF.

The chain joins TRBV27 to TRBJ2-5; TCRdb's D call, TRBD1, is unchecked because there is no DNA. The CDR3 spans 16 residues. Looked up from germline, CDR1 is MNHEY and CDR2 is SMNVEV (reference sequence). The CDR3 loop reads CASSLEGTPGQETQYF.

This CDR3 reads CASSSLKRLNTEAFF. The chain recombines TRBV6-2 or TRBV6-3 with TRBJ1-1. The CDR3 extends over 15 amino acids. Germline assignment: CDR1 MNHEY and CDR2 SVGEGT.

V and J are TRBV7-9 and TRBJ2-3; TCRdb selects TRBD2, and the lack of DNA leaves this call unchecked. Per germline, CDR1 SEHNR and CDR2 FQNEAQ (reference sequence). The CDR3 is 17 amino acids. The CDR3 spells CASSRGGLAGVTDTQYF. Filled out from reference TRBV7-9 and TRBJ2-3, the complete variable domain reads DTGVSQNPRHKITKRGQNVTFRCDPISEHNRLYWYRQTLGQGPEFLTYFQNEAQLEKSRLLSDRFSAERPKGSFSTLEIQRTEQGDSAMYLCASSRGGLAGVTDTQYFGPGTRLTVL.

This chain connects TRBV5-1 to TRBJ2-3; the TCRdb D gene call, TRBD2, has no DNA to confirm it. CDR3 length: 13 residues. The germline gives CDR1 SGHRS, CDR2 YFSETQ. The CDR3 loop is CASRSSGADTQYF.

The chain combines TRBV2 with TRBJ1-6; TCRdb lists TRBD1, though no DNA is available to test this call. The CDR3 contains 17 residues. Germline CDR1 is SNHLY and CDR2 is FYNNEI. The CDR3 loop is CASSMPQGTTSNSPLHF.

The V gene is TRBV3-1, the J gene TRBJ2-1. Germline V gene sequence: CDR1 LGHDT, CDR2 YNNKEL (reference sequence). This CDR3 contains 12 residues. CDR3 sequence: CASTTTEAEQFF.

The rearrangement joins TRBV7-9 to TRBJ1-3; TCRdb's assignment of TRBD1 cannot be checked, as there is no DNA. CDR3 size: 18 residues. The V gene's germline CDR1 is SEHNR and CDR2 FQNEAQ (reference sequence). The chain's CDR3 is CASSSVLGQGDSGNTIYF.

J is TRBJ2-1 and V is TRBV6-5; TCRdb outputs TRBD2, but without DNA this stays unchecked. The CDR3 has 16 amino acids. Germline values: CDR1 MNHEY, CDR2 SVGAGI. This chain's CDR3 is CASSGLAGDGDNEQFF.

The chain recombines TRBV20-1 with TRBJ1-4; absent DNA, TCRdb's TRBD1 call cannot be checked. The length of the CDR3 is 14 residues. Germline V gene lookup returns CDR1 DFQATT and CDR2 SNEGSKA (reference sequence). CDR3 sequence reads: CSASDWTGVEKLFF.

This sequence joins TRBV27 and TRBJ1-5. Germline V gene sequence: CDR1 MNHEY, CDR2 SMNVEV (reference sequence). The CDR3 length is 14 residues. CDR3 sequence reads: CASSLMGPLSPQHF.

The chain couples TRBV29-1 to TRBJ2-1; TCRdb proposes TRBD2, but this gene call is untestable without DNA. This CDR3 region has 15 residues. The germline gives CDR1 SQVTM, CDR2 ANQGSEA. The CDR3 sequence is CSVEEGLVVYNEQFF.

The genes are TRBV5-6 and TRBJ1-2. Germline V gives CDR1 SGHDT, CDR2 YYEEEE. This CDR3 is 12 amino acids long. CDR3 residues: CASSLDSYGYTF.

The chain links TRBV19 to TRBJ2-3; TCRdb indicates TRBD1, and absent DNA this call remains unverified. The germline V gene encodes CDR1 LNHDA and CDR2 SQIVND (reference sequence). The CDR3 contains 14 residues. The CDR3 here is CATGRGGVTDTQYF.

The V and J genes are TRBV10-3 and TRBJ2-7; TCRdb's D call of TRBD1 is untestable without DNA. The germline V gene encodes CDR1 ENHRY and CDR2 SYGVKD. The CDR3 runs to 13 residues. The chain's CDR3 is CAISWDRNYEQYF.

The chain links TRBV5-1 to TRBJ2-1; there is no DNA to check the TCRdb D call of TRBD1. Germline CDR1 reads SGHRS; CDR2 reads YFSETQ. CDR3 length: 18 residues. CDR3 in amino acids: CASSWAPHGTDLYNEQFF.

The V and J genes are TRBV7-9 and TRBJ2-3; TCRdb returns TRBD2, unconfirmable since there is no DNA. Germline values: CDR1 SEHNR, CDR2 FQNEAQ (reference sequence). CDR3 size: 15 residues. CDR3 region: CASSEDYQGRDTQYF.

The chain couples TRBV2 to TRBJ2-2; as DNA is missing, the TRBD1 call by TCRdb cannot be tested. CDR3 size: 15 residues. Looked up from germline, CDR1 is SNHLY and CDR2 is FYNNEI. This CDR3 reads CARGARDKHTGELFF.

The chain combines TRBV2 with TRBJ2-5; the D call of TRBD2 rests on TCRdb alone, since no DNA is present to check it. The CDR3 totals 20 residues. CDR1 and CDR2 (germline): SNHLY, FYNNEI. The CDR3 spells CASRVDTSGTSGIEQETQYF. The whole variable domain, remainder taken from reference TRBV2 and TRBJ2-5, is EPEVTQTPSHQVTQMGQEVILRCVPISNHLYFYWYRQILGQKVEFLVSFYNNEISEKSEIFDDQFSVERPDGSNFTLKIRSTKLEDSAMYFCASRVDTSGTSGIEQETQYFGPGTRLLVL.

This rearrangement joins TRBV7-7 to TRBJ2-7; the D call of TRBD1 rests on TCRdb alone, since no DNA is present to check it. CDR1 SSHAT and CDR2 FNYEAQ come from the germline V gene (reference sequence). The CDR3 loop spans 13 amino acids. The CDR3: CASSFRDRDEQYF.

The chain couples TRBV29-1 to TRBJ2-5; the TRBD2 assignment by TCRdb is unverifiable without DNA. The CDR3 runs to 14 residues. From germline, CDR1 is SQVTM and CDR2 ANQGSEA. The chain's CDR3 is CSVELAGVPETQYF.

The chain couples TRBV19 to TRBJ2-7; the D call from TCRdb, TRBD1, cannot be confirmed without DNA. Per the germline V gene, CDR1 is LNHDA and CDR2 is SQIVND (reference sequence). The CDR3 extends over 14 amino acids. CDR3 protein: CASKTWTASYEQYF.

The chain employs TRBV9 and TRBJ2-3. Germline CDR1 SGDLS, CDR2 YYNGEE. CDR3 length: 16 residues. The CDR3 spells CASSVVGSFPTDTQYF. The entire variable domain, with the rest obtained from reference TRBV9 and TRBJ2-3, is as follows: DSGVTQTPKHLITATGQRVTLRCSPRSGDLSVYWYQQSLDQGLQFLIQYYNGEERAKGNILERFSAQQFPDLHSELNLSSLELGDSALYFCASSVVGSFPTDTQYFGPGTRLTVL.

The chain uses TRBV7-2 and TRBJ1-6; TCRdb reports TRBD1, a call that lacks DNA to check it against. The CDR3 has 17 residues. Germline assignment: CDR1 SGHTA and CDR2 FQGNSA. CDR3: CASSSGSRVPYNSPLHF.

The chain employs TRBV11-1 and TRBJ2-7; TCRdb returns TRBD1, unconfirmable since there is no DNA. Germline CDR1 is SGHAT and CDR2 is FQDESV (reference sequence). The CDR3 has 19 amino acids. The CDR3 reads CASSLARGGLDRQFYEQYF.

The chain joins TRBV4-1 to TRBJ1-5. The CDR3 runs 13 residues. Germline assignment: CDR1 MGHRA and CDR2 YSYEKL. The CDR3 here is CASSQGLDQPQHF.

The rearrangement uses TRBV28 and TRBJ2-7; the D call of TRBD1 rests on TCRdb alone, since no DNA is present to check it. From germline, CDR1 is MDHEN and CDR2 SYDVKM. The CDR3 sequence is 17 residues long. The CDR3 here is CASSNETPGQRAYEQYF.

The chain links TRBV2 to TRBJ2-1; checking the TCRdb D call of TRBD2 is not possible without DNA. Germline V gene sequence: CDR1 SNHLY, CDR2 FYNNEI. CDR3 length: 17 residues. CDR3 sequence reads: CASSEPLGLAEYNEQFF. Full variable domain (missing parts from reference TRBV2 and TRBJ2-1): EPEVTQTPSHQVTQMGQEVILRCVPISNHLYFYWYRQILGQKVEFLVSFYNNEISEKSEIFDDQFSVERPDGSNFTLKIRSTKLEDSAMYFCASSEPLGLAEYNEQFFGPGTRLTVL.